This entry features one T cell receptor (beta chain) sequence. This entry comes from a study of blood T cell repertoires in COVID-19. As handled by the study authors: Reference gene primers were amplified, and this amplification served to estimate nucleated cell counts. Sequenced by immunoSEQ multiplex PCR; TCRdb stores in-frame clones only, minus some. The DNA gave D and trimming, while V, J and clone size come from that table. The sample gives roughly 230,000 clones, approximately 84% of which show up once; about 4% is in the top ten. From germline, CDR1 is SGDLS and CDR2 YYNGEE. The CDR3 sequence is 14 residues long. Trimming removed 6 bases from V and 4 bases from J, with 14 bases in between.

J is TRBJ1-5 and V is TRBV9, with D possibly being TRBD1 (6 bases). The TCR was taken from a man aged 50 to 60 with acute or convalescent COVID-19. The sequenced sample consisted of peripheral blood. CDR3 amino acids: CASNDGTKNQPQHF. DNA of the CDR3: TGTGCCAGCAATGACGGGACAAAGAATCAGCCCCAGCATTTT.